This T cell receptor (beta chain) is from a study of cytotoxic CD8 clonotypes in ibrutinib-treated CLL. The ends were cut back, 4 bases at V and 5 bases at J, with 14 bases in the middle. CDR3 size: 14 residues. Germline-derived CDR1 and CDR2 are MNHEY and SMNVEV (reference sequence). This clone was found once. The target antigen is unknown. Overall study results and limits: With treatment, public clonotypes, which were uncommon, either contracted or remained stable.

Produced via immunoSEQ multiplex PCR; TCRdb's table is partial and in-frame only. The profile shows 150,000 or so clones, around 84% of them singletons. The rearrangement links TRBV27 to TRBJ1-1; D gene ambiguous. The TCR sequence derives from a human donor with chronic lymphocytic leukemia. The specimen comprised PBMCs, sampled after 12 months of ibrutinib treatment. CDR3 loop: CASSSSEQMTEAFF. The CDR3 nucleotides are TGTGCCAGCAGTTCATCCGAACAGATGACTGAAGCTTTCTTT.